These T cell receptor beta chains were read from a single sample in a study of blood T cells in healthy people across ages. One entry per CDR3 protein, called by TCRdb with MiXCR from the 5' RACE reads. This sample has around 970,000 distinct CDR3 sequences, with roughly half found just once. Sequencing input: blood. The source is an older woman in good health. Both conserved end residues are part of each CDR3. The order of the fields is D gene, J gene, V gene, clone size, CDR3 DNA, CDR3 protein. D genes are given only for firm matches. Only part of the rows carry a size: once, few, many, or a class if the clone is expanded.

D gene: TRBD2
J gene: TRBJ2-5
V gene: TRBV7-9
clone size: once
CDR3 DNA: TGTGCCAGCAGCGCCGGGACTAGCGGTCAAAGCTCCTACAATGAGCAGTACTTC
CDR3 protein: CASSAGTSGQSSYNEQYF

D gene: NA
J gene: TRBJ2-4
V gene: TRBV5-4
clone size: NA
CDR3 DNA: TGTGCCAGCAGCCCCCGATCCAAAAACATTCAGTACTTC
CDR3 protein: CASSPRSKNIQYF

D gene: NA
J gene: TRBJ2-1
V gene: TRBV3-1
clone size: NA
CDR3 DNA: TGTGCCAGCAGCCCAAGATATCGTCGGTCATTGGGCAATGAGCAGTTCTTC
CDR3 protein: CASSPRYRRSLGNEQFF

D gene: TRBD2
J gene: TRBJ2-3
V gene: TRBV5-4
clone size: NA
CDR3 DNA: TGTGCCAGCAGCCCAGGGACTAGCAGAAACACAGATACGCAGTATTTT
CDR3 protein: CASSPGTSRNTDTQYF

D gene: TRBD2
J gene: TRBJ2-3
V gene: TRBV7-9
clone size: NA
CDR3 DNA: TGTGCCAGCAGCTTCGGCGGGAGTATTGATACGCAGTATTTT
CDR3 protein: CASSFGGSIDTQYF

D gene: TRBD2
J gene: TRBJ2-1
V gene: TRBV6-5
clone size: once
CDR3 DNA: TGTGCCAGCAGTTTTCGGGAGGCTCTCTACAATGAGCAGTTCTTC
CDR3 protein: CASSFREALYNEQFF

D gene: TRBD2
J gene: TRBJ2-2
V gene: TRBV27
clone size: NA
CDR3 DNA: TGTGCCAGCAGTTGGGGACTAGCGGGAAGGACCGGGGAGCTGTTTTTT
CDR3 protein: CASSWGLAGRTGELFF

D gene: NA
J gene: TRBJ2-7
V gene: TRBV7-9
clone size: NA
CDR3 DNA: TGTGCCAGCAGAAGGGGAGGAGGCGGGTACGAGCAGTACTTC
CDR3 protein: CASRRGGGGYEQYF

D gene: TRBD1
J gene: TRBJ2-7
V gene: TRBV29-1
clone size: NA
CDR3 DNA: TGCAGCGTTGAACGACAGGGGGAGTCCTACGAGCAGTACTTC
CDR3 protein: CSVERQGESYEQYF

D gene: TRBD1
J gene: TRBJ2-1
V gene: TRBV7-9
clone size: few
CDR3 DNA: TGTGCCAGCAGCTTAACCGGGACAGTCAATGAGCAGTTCTTC
CDR3 protein: CASSLTGTVNEQFF

D gene: NA
J gene: TRBJ2-1
V gene: TRBV21-1
clone size: NA
CDR3 DNA: TGTGCCAGCAGCAAAGGCCCACTCTCCGTGAGCTCCTCTTCTCAGTTCTTC
CDR3 protein: CASSKGPLSVSSSSQFF

D gene: TRBD1
J gene: TRBJ2-7
V gene: TRBV6-5
clone size: NA
CDR3 DNA: TGTGCCAGCAGTTCCCCCGGGACAGTCTCCTACGAGCGGTACTTC
CDR3 protein: CASSSPGTVSYERYF

D gene: TRBD2
J gene: TRBJ2-4
V gene: TRBV4-2
clone size: NA
CDR3 DNA: TGTGCCAGCAGCCAAGATAGGACTAGCGGGACGGATAACATTCAGTACTTC
CDR3 protein: CASSQDRTSGTDNIQYF

D gene: TRBD2
J gene: TRBJ2-7
V gene: TRBV7-2
clone size: NA
CDR3 DNA: TGTGCCAGCAGCCCTCAAGCCGCGGGGGGGGCGTGCGAGCAGTACTTC
CDR3 protein: CASSPQAAGGACEQYF

D gene: NA
J gene: TRBJ2-7
V gene: TRBV27
clone size: few
CDR3 DNA: TGTGCCAGCAGTTTCTTTTTCGGAGGTACCTACGAGCAGTACTTC
CDR3 protein: CASSFFFGGTYEQYF

D gene: NA
J gene: TRBJ2-7
V gene: TRBV4-3
clone size: NA
CDR3 DNA: TGCGCCAGCAGCCAAGTTACGGGGACGTCCTACGAGCAGTACTTC
CDR3 protein: CASSQVTGTSYEQYF

D gene: TRBD2
J gene: TRBJ2-7
V gene: TRBV20-1
clone size: NA
CDR3 DNA: TGCAGTGCTAGAGGACTAGCGGGACGAGGGTCTGTGGGCGAGCAGTACTTC
CDR3 protein: CSARGLAGRGSVGEQYF

D gene: TRBD1
J gene: TRBJ2-5
V gene: TRBV20-1
clone size: NA
CDR3 DNA: TGCAGTGCTAGTATTCACAGGGGGCGCACAGAGACCCAGTACTTC
CDR3 protein: CSASIHRGRTETQYF

D gene: TRBD1
J gene: TRBJ1-6
V gene: TRBV29-1
clone size: few
CDR3 DNA: TGCAGCGTGACAGGGAGAGAAAATTCACCCCTCCACTTT
CDR3 protein: CSVTGRENSPLHF

D gene: TRBD1
J gene: TRBJ2-3
V gene: TRBV28
clone size: few
CDR3 DNA: TGTGCCAGCGTTAAGGGACAGGGTTTCACAGATACGCAGTATTTT
CDR3 protein: CASVKGQGFTDTQYF

D gene: NA
J gene: TRBJ2-6
V gene: TRBV10-3
clone size: NA
CDR3 DNA: TGTGCCATCACTGGGGGGCCCATCGCTGGGGCCAACGTCCTGACTTTC
CDR3 protein: CAITGGPIAGANVLTF

D gene: NA
J gene: TRBJ2-5
V gene: TRBV3-1
clone size: few
CDR3 DNA: TGTGCCAGCAGCCAGTTCAGGACAGAAGAGACCCAGTACTTC
CDR3 protein: CASSQFRTEETQYF

D gene: TRBD2
J gene: TRBJ2-3
V gene: TRBV2
clone size: few
CDR3 DNA: TGTGCCAGCACCTATAGCGGGAGGGGAGATACGCAGTATTTT
CDR3 protein: CASTYSGRGDTQYF

D gene: NA
J gene: TRBJ2-7
V gene: TRBV27
clone size: NA
CDR3 DNA: TGTGCCAACAGTTTAGGACAGTTCTACGAGCAGTACTTC
CDR3 protein: CANSLGQFYEQYF

D gene: TRBD1
J gene: TRBJ1-6
V gene: TRBV28
clone size: few
CDR3 DNA: TGTGCCAGCAGTGTAGGACAGGATAACTCACCCCTCCACTTT
CDR3 protein: CASSVGQDNSPLHF

D gene: NA
J gene: TRBJ1-2
V gene: TRBV29-1
clone size: NA
CDR3 DNA: TGCAGCGTTGAAACAGGGTACCCCCTCGTCCGGTATGGCTACACCTTC
CDR3 protein: CSVETGYPLVRYGYTF

D gene: TRBD2
J gene: TRBJ2-3
V gene: TRBV25-1
clone size: few
CDR3 DNA: TGTGCCAGCAGCGGGACTAGCGGGAGACCCCACCTAGATACGCAGTATTTT
CDR3 protein: CASSGTSGRPHLDTQYF

D gene: NA
J gene: TRBJ1-1
V gene: TRBV6-6
clone size: NA
CDR3 DNA: TGTGCCAGCAGTCGAAACTTGGACGAAGGTAAAGCTTTCTTT
CDR3 protein: CASSRNLDEGKAFF

D gene: TRBD1
J gene: TRBJ1-6
V gene: TRBV20-1
clone size: few
CDR3 DNA: TGCAGTGCGAATTACCGGGACAGGGGGCCTTGGTCACCCCTCCACTTT
CDR3 protein: CSANYRDRGPWSPLHF

D gene: NA
J gene: TRBJ2-1
V gene: TRBV20-1
clone size: NA
CDR3 DNA: TGCAGTGCGACGACCCGAGCGAGAATCGAGCAGTTCTTC
CDR3 protein: CSATTRARIEQFF

D gene: TRBD2
J gene: TRBJ2-1
V gene: TRBV20-1
clone size: NA
CDR3 DNA: TGCAGTGCTAGTGCTGGAAGCGGGAGTGATTACAATGAGCAGTTCTTC
CDR3 protein: CSASAGSGSDYNEQFF

D gene: TRBD2
J gene: TRBJ2-3
V gene: TRBV25-1
clone size: few
CDR3 DNA: TGTGCCAGCTCGGGACTAGCGGGAGTGTATACGCAGTATTTT
CDR3 protein: CASSGLAGVYTQYF

D gene: NA
J gene: TRBJ2-7
V gene: TRBV4-1
clone size: NA
CDR3 DNA: TGCGCCAGCAGCCAACAAAGCGGGTCGGCCTTGTTGCAGCAGTACTTC
CDR3 protein: CASSQQSGSALLQQYF

D gene: NA
J gene: TRBJ2-7
V gene: TRBV5-1
clone size: few
CDR3 DNA: TGCGCCAGCAGCATTAGCGGAGAGGCGTACGAGCAGTACTTC
CDR3 protein: CASSISGEAYEQYF

D gene: TRBD2
J gene: TRBJ2-5
V gene: TRBV20-1
clone size: few
CDR3 DNA: TGCAGTGCCAAGGCGGGGGGGGAGACCCAGTACTTC
CDR3 protein: CSAKAGGETQYF

D gene: NA
J gene: TRBJ2-5
V gene: TRBV18
clone size: few
CDR3 DNA: TGTGCCAGCTCACCACCGCTCAGCCAAGAGACCCAGTACTTC
CDR3 protein: CASSPPLSQETQYF

D gene: NA
J gene: TRBJ2-4
V gene: TRBV20-1
clone size: NA
CDR3 DNA: TGCAGTGCTAGAGATGGGGGGTTCAAGGAGTACTTC
CDR3 protein: CSARDGGFKEYF

D gene: TRBD1
J gene: TRBJ1-2
V gene: TRBV7-9
clone size: NA
CDR3 DNA: TGTGCCAGCAGCGTCAAGGGGACAGGGCTCCAGGGGAATGGCTACACCTTC
CDR3 protein: CASSVKGTGLQGNGYTF

D gene: TRBD2
J gene: TRBJ2-1
V gene: TRBV5-1
clone size: NA
CDR3 DNA: TGCGCCAGCAGCCTCTCTACTAGCGGATCCTACAATGAGCAGTTCTTC
CDR3 protein: CASSLSTSGSYNEQFF

D gene: NA
J gene: TRBJ2-1
V gene: TRBV6-2/TRBV6-3
clone size: NA
CDR3 DNA: TGTGCCAGCAGTTATCCCTTCAACAACGAGCAGTTCTTC
CDR3 protein: CASSYPFNNEQFF

D gene: NA
J gene: TRBJ2-1
V gene: TRBV20-1
clone size: NA
CDR3 DNA: TGCAGTGCTAGTCCCGGGCCCTTCAATGAGCAGTTCTTC
CDR3 protein: CSASPGPFNEQFF

D gene: TRBD1
J gene: TRBJ1-5
V gene: TRBV27
clone size: NA
CDR3 DNA: TGTGCCAGCAGTTTATCGAGTACAGGGGGTCATGATCAGCCCCAGCATTTT
CDR3 protein: CASSLSSTGGHDQPQHF

D gene: NA
J gene: TRBJ1-6
V gene: TRBV11-2
clone size: few
CDR3 DNA: TGTGCCAGCAGCCCACCGAGTTTGTGGGGGACGAGGTCACCCCTCCACTTT
CDR3 protein: CASSPPSLWGTRSPLHF

D gene: NA
J gene: TRBJ2-5
V gene: TRBV3-1
clone size: few
CDR3 DNA: TGTGCCAGCAGCCAATCCCAGACCCTCCAAGAGACCCAGTACTTC
CDR3 protein: CASSQSQTLQETQYF

D gene: NA
J gene: TRBJ2-5
V gene: TRBV12-3/TRBV12-4
clone size: few
CDR3 DNA: TGTGCCAGCAGTTTTCGGTCAGGCCAAGAGACCCAGTACTTC
CDR3 protein: CASSFRSGQETQYF

D gene: TRBD1
J gene: TRBJ2-3
V gene: TRBV15
clone size: few
CDR3 DNA: TGTGCCAGTGGGGACAGGGGGGCTAGCACAGATACGCAGTATTTT
CDR3 protein: CASGDRGASTDTQYF

D gene: TRBD2
J gene: TRBJ2-7
V gene: TRBV15
clone size: NA
CDR3 DNA: TGTGCCACCAGCCCTGGCGGGAGTGTTTCCTACGAGCAGTACTTC
CDR3 protein: CATSPGGSVSYEQYF

D gene: TRBD2
J gene: TRBJ2-7
V gene: TRBV6-2/TRBV6-3
clone size: few
CDR3 DNA: TGTGCCAGCAGCCGGACTAGCGCAAGCTCCTACGAGCAGTACTTC
CDR3 protein: CASSRTSASSYEQYF

D gene: NA
J gene: TRBJ2-2
V gene: TRBV12-3/TRBV12-4
clone size: few
CDR3 DNA: TGTGCCAGCAGTTTATCTGCGGGGACCGGGGAGCTGTTTTTT
CDR3 protein: CASSLSAGTGELFF

D gene: TRBD2
J gene: TRBJ2-1
V gene: TRBV5-1
clone size: few
CDR3 DNA: TGCGCCAGCAGCTGGGCTAGCGGGATTGGTAATGAGCAGTTCTTC
CDR3 protein: CASSWASGIGNEQFF